These 25 T cell receptor beta chains were sequenced from one sample in a study of T cell repertoires in cytomegalovirus infection. Each CDR3 protein gets one entry after TCRdb re-called the reads with MiXCR. The sample comprises 250,000 to 300,000 distinct CDR3 sequences, roughly an eighth of which are singletons, and around 8.1% rests with the top ten. Input material: PBMCs. Every receptor here comes from a human donor in good health (CMV status not recorded). Some clones in this sample may be carry-over from other donors' samples.

There are many counts of this clonotype. This chain links TRBV7-8 with TRBJ2-5; TRBD2 matches 11 bases. Trimming removed 5 bases from V and 7 bases from J; junction bases left unmatched: 12. Germline-derived CDR1 and CDR2 are SGHVS and FQNEAQ. This CDR3 is built from 16 residues. The CDR3 sequence: CASSEGLAAPRGTQYF. In DNA form, the CDR3 reads TGTGCCAGCAGCGAGGGACTAGCGGCGCCCAGAGGGACCCAGTACTTC.

The chain employs TRBV28 and TRBJ2-1; 7 bases agree with TRBD2. The CDR3 runs to 15 residues. The V gene end was trimmed by 2 bases and the J gene end by 9 bases; junction bases not matched to a gene: 10. From germline, CDR1 is MDHEN and CDR2 SYDVKM. Here the CDR3 reads CASSLAGVIKSEQFF. CDR3 coding DNA: TGTGCCAGCAGTTTAGCGGGGGTTATAAAAAGTGAGCAGTTCTTC.

The sample holds many counts of this clonotype. V usage is TRBV7-8 and J usage is TRBJ2-3; TRBD2 is a possible D gene (6 bases). The CDR3 extends over 12 amino acids. The germline V gene has CDR1 SGHVS and CDR2 FQNEAQ. Deletions cut 5 bases from V and 6 bases from J, with 9 bases between. CDR3 DNA sequence: TGTGCCAGCAGCCCGGACTATGATACGCAGTATTTT. It encodes CASSPDYDTQYF.

The V call is TRBV12-3 or TRBV12-4, the J call TRBJ1-4, with no clear D. The CDR3 totals 13 residues. The V end lost 3 bases, the J end lost 8 bases, and 10 bases lay between the germline ends. The CDR3 reads CASSLAGGEKLFF. For the CDR3, the DNA is TGTGCCAGCAGTTTGGCAGGAGGCGAAAAACTGTTTTTT.

The chain uses TRBV20-1 and TRBJ2-5, with 10 bases matching TRBD2. V trimming: 3 bases; J trimming: 5 bases; junction bases outside the gene matches: 12. CDR3 length equals 16 residues. Germline-derived CDR1 and CDR2 are DFQATT and SNEGSKA (reference sequence). CDR3 nucleotides: TGCAGTGCTAGCGTTCTAGCGGGAGCGAGAGGGGAGACCCAGTACTTC. Residues: CSASVLAGARGETQYF.

This clonotype was observed at least ten times. The genes are TRBV7-2 and TRBJ2-2; the match to TRBD2 covers 10 bases. The CDR3 length is 14 residues. Germline-derived CDR1 and CDR2 are SGHTA and FQGNSA. V dropped 5 bases and J dropped 7; count of bases not matched to a gene: 4. This CDR3 is CASSTSGVNGELFF. DNA for the CDR3: TGTGCCAGCAGCACTAGCGGGGTTAACGGGGAGCTGTTTTTT.

This clonotype was detected a few times. CDR3 bases: TGTGCCAGCAGCTTATACGAGGCGTCCTCTGGGGCCAACGTCCTGACTTTC. It translates to CASSLYEASSGANVLTF. The chain has TRBV7-3 and TRBJ2-6; D is unresolved. CDR1 SGHTA and CDR2 FQGTGA come from the germline V gene. Trimming pared 2 bases from V and 0 bases from J, leaving 11 bases between. The CDR3 is 17 amino acids.

The chain recombines TRBV27 with TRBJ1-3; D call uncertain. V dropped 11 bases and J dropped 0 bases, with 11 bases sitting between them. CDR1 MNHEY and CDR2 SMNVEV come from the germline V gene (reference sequence). There are 13 residues in the CDR3. The CDR3 nucleotides read TGTGCCCGAAGACATCGCTCTGGAAACACCATATATTTT. It specifies CARRHRSGNTIYF.

This clonotype was counted a few times. The rearrangement uses TRBV20-1 and TRBJ2-1; D perhaps matches TRBD1 (5 bases). V lost 6 bases, J lost 2 bases, and 11 bases lay in between. CDR1 and CDR2 from the germline V gene are DFQATT and SNEGSKA (reference sequence). The CDR3 covers 13 residues. The CDR3 sequence: CSAPRATYNEQFF. In DNA form, the CDR3 reads TGCAGTGCCCCCAGGGCAACCTACAATGAGCAGTTCTTC.

The chain links TRBV19 to TRBJ2-1; D remains unclear. The CDR3 consists of 15 residues. V was cut by 6 bases and J by 0 bases, with 12 bases left in between. The V gene's germline CDR1 is LNHDA and CDR2 SQIVND (reference sequence). The CDR3 region is CASSPVVSSYNEQFF. CDR3 sequence (DNA): TGTGCCAGTAGCCCGGTGGTCAGCTCCTACAATGAGCAGTTCTTC.

This clonotype was observed a handful of times. This rearrangement joins TRBV7-9 to TRBJ1-1; 10 nucleotides align to TRBD1. The CDR3 is made up of 16 amino acids. In germline, CDR1 is SEHNR, CDR2 FQNEAQ (reference sequence). With 5 bases clipped from V and 3 bases from J, the junction kept 9 bases outside the gene matches. The CDR3 coding sequence is TGTGCCAGCAGCAACCGGGACAGGGGTGGGTACACTGAAGCTTTCTTT. This encodes CASSNRDRGGYTEAFF.

The table lists this clonotype with many counts. V is TRBV7-3 and J is TRBJ2-1; TRBD2 aligns across 12 bases. The CDR3 has 16 residues. J was trimmed by 7 bases and V by 4 bases; bases with no gene match: 8. The germline CDR1 and CDR2 sequences are SGHTA and FQGTGA. The CDR3 loop is CASSSLAGGPGNEQFF. In nucleotides, the CDR3 is TGTGCCAGCAGCTCCCTAGCGGGGGGGCCGGGGAATGAGCAGTTCTTC.

This chain joins TRBV7-2 and TRBJ2-5; perhaps TRBD1 as D (6 bases). This CDR3 is 15 amino acids long. CDR1 is SGHTA, CDR2 FQGNSA, per germline. With 5 bases removed from V and 3 bases from J, the gap between germline ends came to 16 bases. The CDR3 region is CASSVWPGDKETQYF. The DNA of the CDR3 is TGTGCCAGCAGCGTCTGGCCAGGGGATAAAGAGACCCAGTACTTC.

This clonotype showed up many times. The chain combines TRBV28 with TRBJ2-2, with 7 bases matching TRBD1. Germline values: CDR1 MDHEN, CDR2 SYDVKM. V was clipped by 4 bases and J by 1 base; unmatched bases: 3. The CDR3 has 15 residues. The CDR3, as DNA: TGTGCCAGCAGTTGGGACAGCGGGAACACCGGGGAGCTGTTTTTT. Translation: CASSWDSGNTGELFF.

V gene TRBV20-1 combines with J gene TRBJ2-7; 10 nucleotides match TRBD1. The CDR3 has 12 residues. CDR1 and CDR2 from the germline V gene are DFQATT and SNEGSKA (reference sequence). V was pared by 5 bases and J by 7 bases, with 5 bases of the junction left unmatched. The CDR3 protein is CSASGTGEEQYF. The CDR3 DNA follows: TGCAGTGCTTCCGGGACAGGGGAAGAGCAGTACTTC.

This clonotype has only a few counts. V and J are TRBV6-1 and TRBJ2-7, with 10 bases that match TRBD2. Unmatched junction bases numbered 7, after V lost 5 bases and J lost 3 bases. The germline gives CDR1 MNHNS, CDR2 SASEGT. The CDR3 is made up of 15 amino acids. The CDR3 spells CASSITSGELYEQYF. The CDR3 bases are TGTGCCAGCAGTATTACTAGCGGGGAGCTCTACGAGCAGTACTTC.

This clonotype was recorded at least ten times. This chain uses TRBV4-1 with TRBJ1-6; the D gene is possibly TRBD1 (5 bases). The CDR3 length is 16 residues. Germline assignment: CDR1 MGHRA and CDR2 YSYEKL. The germline V and J ends were trimmed by 0 bases and 6 bases, with 12 bases remaining between them. CDR3 DNA sequence: TGCGCCAGCAGCCAAGATCGGGGCAGGGCTAATTCACCCCTCCACTTT. Encoded protein: CASSQDRGRANSPLHF.

This clonotype was observed a handful of times. The chain couples TRBV20-1 to TRBJ1-4; D unresolved. Germline lookup yields CDR1 DFQATT and CDR2 SNEGSKA (reference sequence). The CDR3 runs 14 residues. V lost 5 bases to trimming and J lost 4 bases, with 14 bases between them. The CDR3 here is CSAGVGGDNEKLFF. CDR3 nucleotide sequence: TGCAGTGCTGGGGTCGGCGGGGATAATGAAAAACTGTTTTTT.

This clonotype appeared many times. The V call is TRBV7-4, the J call TRBJ1-1; no definite D call. Germline V gene data show CDR1 as SGHVT and CDR2 as SQSDAQ. With 2 bases removed from V and 1 base from J, the gap between germline ends came to 8 bases. The CDR3 is made up of 14 amino acids. CDR3 sequence (DNA): TGTGCCAGCAGCTTAAGTACCACGAACACTGAAGCTTTCTTT. The encoded protein is CASSLSTTNTEAFF. Full variable domain (outside the CDR3, taken from reference TRBV7-4 and TRBJ1-1): GAGVSQSPRYKVAKRGRDVALRCDSISGHVTLYWYRQTLGQGSEVLTYSQSDAQRDKSGRPSGRFSAERPERSVSTLKIQRTEQGDSAVYLCASSLSTTNTEAFFGQGTRLTVV.

This clonotype appeared a few times. V is TRBV14 and J is TRBJ2-1; 8 nucleotides line up with TRBD2. V was clipped by 1 base and J by 5 bases; unmatched bases: 13. CDR3 length: 18 residues. The germline CDR1 and CDR2 sequences are SGHDN and FVKESK. CDR3 DNA: TGTGCCAGCAGCCAAGGAGCCCCCTTCTTAGCGGGGAACAATGAGCAGTTCTTC. Translating it yields CASSQGAPFLAGNNEQFF.

This clonotype has a count of ten or more. The rearrangement uses TRBV28 and TRBJ1-5; 7 positions agree with TRBD1. The junction had 7 bases not matched to a gene; V was cut back by 6 bases and J by 2 bases. CDR3 length: 15 residues. Germline values: CDR1 MDHEN, CDR2 SYDVKM. CDR3 sequence (DNA): TGTGCCAGCAGCCTCAGACAGGGCGGCAATCAGCCCCAGCATTTT. Translated, it gives CASSLRQGGNQPQHF.

This rearrangement joins TRBV7-2 to TRBJ1-1; unclear D gene. The germline V and J ends were trimmed by 1 base and 3 bases, with 18 bases remaining between them. This CDR3 region has 17 residues. The germline V gene has CDR1 SGHTA and CDR2 FQGNSA. The CDR3 here is CASSLVGRRALDTEAFF. Here the CDR3 DNA reads TGTGCCAGCAGCTTAGTAGGCCGTCGAGCCTTGGACACTGAAGCTTTCTTT.

This clonotype appeared a few times. V is TRBV11-2 and J is TRBJ2-5; D is undetermined. V was cut by 8 bases and J by 3 bases, with 4 bases left in between. CDR3 size: 10 residues. Germline lookup yields CDR1 SGHAT and CDR2 FQNNGV. CDR3 coding DNA: TGTGCCAGCCGCAAAGAGACCCAGTACTTC. It translates to CASRKETQYF.

This rearrangement joins TRBV7-2 to TRBJ2-7; 9 bases are shared with TRBD2. Per germline, CDR1 SGHTA and CDR2 FQGNSA. Trimming cost V 5 bases and J 10 bases; bases outside gene matches: 9. The CDR3 has 13 amino acids. The DNA of the CDR3 is TGTGCCAGCAGCCCTCGGACTAGCGCCTTACAGTACTTC. Translation: CASSPRTSALQYF.

The gene calls are TRBV20-1 and TRBJ2-2; 11 bases agree with TRBD2. The length of the CDR3 is 16 residues. Trimming removed 5 bases from V and 3 bases from J; junction bases left unmatched: 8. Germline loops: CDR1 DFQATT, CDR2 SNEGSKA (reference sequence). CDR3 sequence: CSASLAGEGYTGELFF. The CDR3 nucleotides read TGCAGTGCTTCACTAGCGGGAGAGGGGTACACCGGGGAGCTGTTTTTT.